The present TCR beta chain was sequenced within a study of shared clonotypes between healthy human individuals. Study conclusions and caveats: Clonotype sharing across a handful of donors was observed for about 5.2% of naive CD4 clonotypes. The small donor group covered limited genetic and exposure diversity. Estimated clonotype richness was generally higher in naive than memory subsets.

Naive CD8 cells lacked CD45RO and underwent positive selection for CCR7, leaving out terminally differentiated effector memory CD45RA+ cells. The DNA input per sorted-subset replicate PCR was around 200 ng, corresponding to some 33,000 T cell genomes. TCRdb's table, derived via immunoSEQ multiplex PCR, lists solely in-frame clones and lacks some. This sample has about 680,000 clones, with 92% found just once. As regards this clone: Its antigen remains unidentified.

There are 15 residues in the CDR3. The germline V gene has CDR1 SNHLY and CDR2 FYNNEI. Trimming removed 4 bases at V and 9 bases at J, with 22 bases between. This chain links TRBV2 with TRBJ2-7, with D possibly called TRBD1 or TRBD2 (7 bases each). This TCR was sampled from a man under 40 in good health. Sequenced sample: naive CD8+ T cells sorted from blood. The CDR3 DNA is TGTGCCAGCAGTGCGGCAGGGGGGAGGGCAGTGGGGCAGTACTTC. It specifies CASSAAGGRAVGQYF.